This T cell receptor (beta chain) was recorded in a study of cytomegalovirus exposure and HLA in healthy donors. The study's findings and limits: Investigators reported more than 150 TCR beta chains as tied to cytomegalovirus. CMV serostatus stood as the only immune exposure information on hand.

As regards this clone: Its antigen is still unknown.

Use of 60 Vbeta and 13 Jbeta primers characterized the PCR. Profiled with immunoSEQ multiplex PCR; TCRdb holds only in-frame clones, not every one. The sample includes 95,000 to 150,000 clones, 70% to 85% of them seen just once. CDR1 and CDR2 (germline): SGHTA, FQGNSA. V was clipped by 1 base and J by 4 bases, with 5 bases between them. The CDR3 runs 13 residues. The sequence derives from a young man in good health and CMV-seronegative. What was sequenced was PBMCs. The chain couples TRBV7-2 to TRBJ1-5; D remains ambiguous. CDR3 bases: TGTGCCAGCAGCTTAGTCCTTAATCAGCCCCAGCATTTT. Its protein product is CASSLVLNQPQHF.